These 28 T cell receptor beta chains came from one sample sequenced in a study of shared clonotypes between healthy human individuals. Assay used: immunoSEQ multiplex PCR; TCRdb lists only in-frame clones, some missing. The repertoire holds about 700,000 clones, with about 92% as singletons. Naive CD8 cells, CD45RO-negative and positively selected for CCR7, excluded terminally differentiated effector memory CD45RA+ cells. Material for sequencing was naive CD8+ T cells sorted from blood. The source is a man aged 30-40 years in good health.

This clone was counted at least ten times. V and J are TRBV11-2 and TRBJ1-3; D not certain. V was cut by 5 bases and J by 0 bases, with 23 bases left in between. The CDR3 is 19 amino acids. CDR1 and CDR2 (germline): SGHAT, FQNNGV. In nucleotides, the CDR3 is TGTGCCAGCAGCCTGCTTTCTCTAACCAGACTGGACTCTGGAAACACCATATATTTT. Residues: CASSLLSLTRLDSGNTIYF. The entire variable domain, with the rest obtained from reference TRBV11-2 and TRBJ1-3, is as follows: EAGVAQSPRYKIIEKRQSVAFWCNPISGHATLYWYQQILGQGPKLLIQFQNNGVVDDSQLPKDRFSAERLKGVDSTLKIQPAKLEDSAVYLCASSLLSLTRLDSGNTIYFGEGSWLTVV.

The V and J genes are TRBV15 and TRBJ2-3; 13 bases agree with TRBD2. CDR1 LNHNV and CDR2 YYDKDF come from the germline V gene (reference sequence). The CDR3 has 17 amino acids. J lost 2 bases, V lost 0 bases, and 2 bases had no gene match. CDR3 coding DNA: TGTGCCACCAGCAGAGAGGGACTAGCGGGACCCACAGATACGCAGTATTTT. Its translation is CATSREGLAGPTDTQYF.

The chain recombines TRBV7-8 with TRBJ1-1, with a tentative D call TRBD1 (6 bases). Deletions cut 6 bases from V and 10 bases from J, with 18 bases between. CDR3 length: 13 residues. The germline V gene has CDR1 SGHVS and CDR2 FQNEAQ. CDR3 protein: CASRAKQGQGAFF. The CDR3 region has the DNA TGTGCCAGCAGGGCCAAACAGGGCCAGGGAGCTTTCTTT.

V is TRBV27 and J is TRBJ2-1, with 7 bases fitting TRBD2. The CDR3 is 16 residues long. The V gene end was trimmed by 5 bases and the J gene end by 2 bases; junction bases not matched to a gene: 9. The germline gives CDR1 MNHEY, CDR2 SMNVEV (reference sequence). CDR3 DNA: TGTGCCAGCAGTGTTCTTAGTGGGAGGGCCTACAATGAGCAGTTCTTC. Its translation is CASSVLSGRAYNEQFF.

The V call is TRBV5-4, the J call TRBJ2-1, with 12 bases matching TRBD2. Trimming took 6 bases from V and 6 from J; bases not matched to a gene: 4. The CDR3 runs to 14 residues. Germline CDR1 is SGHNT and CDR2 is YYREEE (reference sequence). The CDR3 protein is CASKTSGSINEQFF. DNA of the CDR3: TGTGCCAGCAAGACTAGCGGGAGTATCAATGAGCAGTTCTTC.

Notes on this clone: One end of the junction varies from germline; a read error may be responsible. The V call is TRBV7-7, the J call TRBJ2-3, with a tentative D call TRBD2 (7 bases). Germline CDR1 reads SSHAT; CDR2 reads FNYEAQ (reference sequence). This CDR3 spans 15 amino acids. CDR3: CASSLGGPGTDTQYF. The DNA for the CDR3 is TGTGCTAGCAGCTTGGGGGGGCCCGGCACAGATACGCAGTATTTT.

The CDR3 protein is CASSDGIYGYEQFF. For the CDR3, the DNA is TGTGCCAGCAGCGACGGCATTTACGGGTATGAGCAGTTCTTC. The genes are TRBV7-9 and TRBJ2-1, with D hard to call. Trimming removed 5 bases from V and 8 bases from J, with 16 bases in between. CDR3 length equals 14 residues. The germline CDR1 and CDR2 sequences are SEHNR and FQNEAQ (reference sequence).

V is TRBV30 and J is TRBJ2-7; 9 bases line up with TRBD1. The V segment lost 3 bases and the J segment 6 bases; nucleotides outside the gene matches: 6. Per germline, CDR1 GTSNPN and CDR2 SVGIG (reference sequence). CDR3 size: 13 residues. This CDR3 reads CAWRGTGQSEQYF. The DNA for the CDR3 is TGTGCCTGGAGGGGGACAGGGCAGAGCGAGCAGTACTTC.

The chain combines TRBV10-3 with TRBJ2-7; maybe TRBD2 (5 bases). Trimming removed 10 bases from V and 0 bases from J, with 16 bases in between. Germline values: CDR1 ENHRY, CDR2 SYGVKD. The CDR3 is made up of 14 amino acids. CDR3 nucleotides: TGTGCCACCGGAGGAGAGGGCCCCTCCTACGAGCAGTACTTC. Translated, it gives CATGGEGPSYEQYF.

The chain uses TRBV27 and TRBJ2-5, with D uncertain. Germline values: CDR1 MNHEY, CDR2 SMNVEV (reference sequence). V was trimmed by 2 bases and J by 2 bases, leaving 12 bases between them. The CDR3 loop spans 15 amino acids. The CDR3 region is CASSLRNGRQETQYF. DNA of the CDR3: TGTGCCAGCAGTTTACGTAACGGACGGCAAGAGACCCAGTACTTC.

The V gene is TRBV5-1, the J gene TRBJ2-1; no definite D call. Trimming took off 6 bases at V and 6 bases at J, with 10 bases between the two ends. The V gene's germline CDR1 is SGHRS and CDR2 YFSETQ. This CDR3 has 12 amino acids. CDR3 in DNA: TGCGCCAGCAAGATCGCCGTCAATGAGCAGTTCTTC. Protein sequence: CASKIAVNEQFF.

This rearrangement joins TRBV2 to TRBJ2-1; 10 nucleotides agree with TRBD2. The CDR3 is 14 residues long. Per germline, CDR1 SNHLY and CDR2 FYNNEI. Trimming at V came to 4 bases and at J to 9 bases, leaving 6 bases not matched to a gene. The CDR3 DNA reads TGTGCCAGCAGTGCGCTAGCGGGAGATAGTGAGCAGTTCTTC. Its translation: CASSALAGDSEQFF.

The J gene is TRBJ2-4, the V gene TRBV6-6; the match to TRBD1 covers 7 bases. Germline values: CDR1 MNHNY, CDR2 SVGAGI (reference sequence). This CDR3 spans 14 amino acids. The V gene end was trimmed by 7 bases and the J gene end by 3 bases; junction bases not matched to a gene: 6. CDR3 in DNA: TGTGCCAGCACGACAGGGAAGGACAAAAACATTCAGTACTTC. It codes for CASTTGKDKNIQYF.

The gene calls are TRBV7-9 and TRBJ2-7; D perhaps matches TRBD2 (6 bases). Germline V CDR1 and CDR2: SEHNR, FQNEAQ (reference sequence). V lost 8 bases and J lost 0, with 14 bases in between. The CDR3 covers 14 residues. In DNA, the CDR3 is TGTGCCAGCGAGGCCGGGGGACCCTCCTACGAGCAGTACTTC. Protein: CASEAGGPSYEQYF.

The chain has TRBV7-9 and TRBJ2-5; 12 nucleotides match TRBD2. V was pared by 5 bases and J by 5 bases, with 9 bases of the junction left unmatched. CDR1 and CDR2 (germline): SEHNR, FQNEAQ (reference sequence). CDR3 length equals 16 residues. The DNA for the CDR3 is TGTGCCAGCAGCGCGCCGGGACTAGCGGGCCTTGAGACCCAGTACTTC. Amino acid sequence: CASSAPGLAGLETQYF. The full variable domain, its missing parts supplied by reference TRBV7-9 and TRBJ2-5, is DTGVSQNPRHKITKRGQNVTFRCDPISEHNRLYWYRQTLGQGPEFLTYFQNEAQLEKSRLLSDRFSAERPKGSFSTLEIQRTEQGDSAMYLCASSAPGLAGLETQYFGPGTRLLVL.

The V call is TRBV27, the J call TRBJ1-5; 8 nucleotides line up with TRBD1. The V gene end was trimmed by 3 bases and the J gene end by 7 bases; junction bases not matched to a gene: 2. Germline values: CDR1 MNHEY, CDR2 SMNVEV (reference sequence). The CDR3 extends over 13 amino acids. The CDR3 loop is CASSFGTGQPQHF. CDR3 nucleotides: TGTGCCAGCAGTTTCGGGACAGGCCAGCCCCAGCATTTT.

The DNA for the CDR3 is TGTGCCACTGGGGAGACCCAGTACTTC. Translated, it gives CATGETQYF. The chain couples TRBV25-1 to TRBJ2-5; D is unclear. Germline CDR1 reads MGHDK; CDR2 reads SYGVNS. The CDR3 runs to 9 residues. Trimming cost V 10 bases and J 5 bases, with 5 bases left between them.

CDR3 in amino acids: CASSYGGSYGYTF. CDR3 sequence (DNA): TGTGCCAGCAGTTACGGAGGGAGCTATGGCTACACCTTC. The chain joins TRBV27 to TRBJ1-2; D gene uncertain. Germline lookup yields CDR1 MNHEY and CDR2 SMNVEV (reference sequence). This CDR3 has 13 amino acids. The germline V and J ends were trimmed by 4 bases and 4 bases, with 10 bases remaining between them.

Details on this clone: Other DNA sequences in the same sample also yield this CDR3. This chain joins TRBV7-9 and TRBJ2-2; D is unresolved. The germline CDR1 and CDR2 sequences are SEHNR and FQNEAQ (reference sequence). Trimming stripped 4 bases from V and 1 base from J, with 4 bases between. There are 13 residues in the CDR3. The CDR3, as DNA: TGTGCCAGCAGCTCAGGGAACACCGGGGAGCTGTTTTTT. It specifies CASSSGNTGELFF.

This chain connects TRBV28 to TRBJ1-5, with no clear D. Germline CDR1 and CDR2: MDHEN and SYDVKM. V was clipped by 6 bases and J by 9 bases, with 18 bases between them. CDR3 size: 14 residues. CDR3 nucleotides: TGTGCCAGCAGCCCCGACGCCGTGAGGTGGCCCCAGCATTTT. Translating it yields CASSPDAVRWPQHF.

The gene calls are TRBV7-9 and TRBJ2-7; TRBD2 matches 10 bases. With V trimmed by 5 bases and J by 3 bases, 7 bases remained unmatched. The CDR3 extends over 15 amino acids. Per the germline V gene, CDR1 is SEHNR and CDR2 is FQNEAQ (reference sequence). This chain's CDR3 is CASSPGTSAHYEQYF. CDR3 coding DNA: TGTGCCAGCAGCCCGGGGACTAGCGCCCACTACGAGCAGTACTTC.

The CDR3 loop reads CASSLSSRTDTQYF. The CDR3 DNA follows: TGTGCCAGCAGTTTATCCTCCCGCACAGATACGCAGTATTTT. The rearrangement links TRBV27 to TRBJ2-3; no clear D gene. V was shortened by 0 bases and J by 1 base, with 5 bases between the two germline ends. The CDR3 sequence is 14 residues long. CDR1 is MNHEY and CDR2 is SMNVEV in the germline V gene (reference sequence).

The chain carries TRBV5-6 and TRBJ2-3, with TRBD2 identical over 7 bases. CDR3 size: 15 residues. Germline V gene data show CDR1 as SGHDT and CDR2 as YYEEEE. V shed 6 bases and J 1 base; nucleotides not matched to a gene: 8. Written as DNA, the CDR3 is TGTGCCAGCAAGAGTAGGACTAGGGGCACAGATACGCAGTATTTT. Protein product: CASKSRTRGTDTQYF.

As for this clone: At the DNA level, this CDR3 is encoded by other sequences in the same sample as well. The V gene is TRBV27, the J gene TRBJ2-3, with 12 positions matching TRBD2. Germline loops: CDR1 MNHEY, CDR2 SMNVEV (reference sequence). V shed 5 bases, J shed 4 bases, and the junction held 4 bases outside the gene matches. The CDR3 has 15 residues. The CDR3 nucleotides read TGTGCCAGCAGTCCACTAGCGGGGGGCCCAGATACGCAGTATTTT. Translated: CASSPLAGGPDTQYF.

The count of this clone is one. The rearrangement uses TRBV11-2 and TRBJ2-3; a weak D match, TRBD2 (5 bases). The CDR3 runs to 14 residues. V was clipped by 1 base and J by 1 base, with 6 bases between them. The germline V gene has CDR1 SGHAT and CDR2 FQNNGV. DNA for the CDR3: TGTGCCAGCAGCTTAGGGCGGGGCACAGATACGCAGTATTTT. Protein product: CASSLGRGTDTQYF.

The chain employs TRBV2 and TRBJ2-3, with unresolved D. CDR3 size: 14 residues. V lost 5 bases and J 4 bases, leaving 13 bases between the germline ends. The V gene's germline CDR1 is SNHLY and CDR2 FYNNEI. CDR3 in amino acids: CASSYLLGPDTQYF. Written as DNA, the CDR3 is TGTGCCAGCAGTTACCTCCTGGGCCCAGATACGCAGTATTTT.

J is TRBJ2-5 and V is TRBV5-4; 7 bases fit TRBD2. The V gene end was trimmed by 5 bases and the J gene end by 5 bases; junction bases not matched to a gene: 3. Germline assignment: CDR1 SGHNT and CDR2 YYREEE (reference sequence). The length of the CDR3 is 12 residues. The CDR3 bases are TGTGCCAGCAGAGTGGGAGGGGAGACCCAGTACTTC. Translated: CASRVGGETQYF. Full variable domain (missing parts from reference TRBV5-4 and TRBJ2-5): ETGVTQSPTHLIKTRGQQVTLRCSSQSGHNTVSWYQQALGQGPQFIFQYYREEENGRGNFPPRFSGLQFPNYSSELNVNALELDDSALYLCASRVGGETQYFGPGTRLLVL.

This clone occurred once. The CDR3, as DNA: TGCGCCAGCAGCCAAGACGAACAGGCCATTGGAGGGCTGTTTTTT. Protein: CASSQDEQAIGGLFF. The chain combines TRBV4-1 with TRBJ2-2; D might be TRBD1 or TRBD2, each matching 5 bases. Germline CDR1 and CDR2: MGHRA and YSYEKL. V dropped 0 bases and J dropped 13 bases, with 18 bases sitting between them. This CDR3 region has 15 residues.